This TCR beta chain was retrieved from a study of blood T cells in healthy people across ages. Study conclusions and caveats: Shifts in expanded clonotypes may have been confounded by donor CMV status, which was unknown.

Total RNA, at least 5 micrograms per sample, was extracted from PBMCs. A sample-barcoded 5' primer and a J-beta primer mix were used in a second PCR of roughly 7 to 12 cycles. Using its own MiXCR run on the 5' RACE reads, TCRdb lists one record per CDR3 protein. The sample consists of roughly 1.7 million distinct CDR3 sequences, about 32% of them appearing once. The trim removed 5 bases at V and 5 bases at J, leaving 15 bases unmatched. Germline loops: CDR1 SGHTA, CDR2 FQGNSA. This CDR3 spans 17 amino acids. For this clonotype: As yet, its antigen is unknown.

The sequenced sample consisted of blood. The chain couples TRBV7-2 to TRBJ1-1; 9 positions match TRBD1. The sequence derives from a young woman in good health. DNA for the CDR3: TGTGCCAGCAGCCCTCGTCCCGGGACAGGGACGGGTACTGAAGCTTTCTTT. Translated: CASSPRPGTGTGTEAFF.